This TCR beta chain was documented in a study of blood T cell repertoires in COVID-19. On the study more broadly: The origin of the acute and convalescent COVID-19 samples was the United States, Italy and Spain. PBMCs, B-cell-depleted T cells, or T cells provided the cDNA or gDNA that made up the material.

Authors' methods: Estimation of nucleated cell counts relied on the amplification of reference gene primers. Libraries were prepared by immunoSEQ multiplex PCR; TCRdb keeps only in-frame clonotypes and omits some of them. The DNA gave D and trimming, while V, J and clone size come from that table. The sample lists a few hundred thousand clones; around 90% were seen once. The CDR3 totals 15 residues. In germline, CDR1 is SGHRS, CDR2 YFSETQ. Trimming cost V 5 bases and J 9 bases; bases outside gene matches: 15. The clonotype comes from a woman aged 25 to 39 with COVID-19, enrolled during active disease. The V and J genes are TRBV5-1 and TRBJ2-3; 7 bases match TRBD2. The sequencing sample was made of peripheral blood. The CDR3 reads CASSSSGERRVTQYF. DNA for the CDR3: TGCGCCAGCAGTTCAAGCGGGGAGAGAAGGGTGACGCAGTATTTT.